This T cell receptor beta chain was sequenced for a study of blood T cell repertoires in COVID-19. Study at large: Material from acute and convalescent COVID-19 was sourced from the United States, Italy and Spain.

In the original workflow: Using reference gene primer amplification, nucleated cell counts were estimated. Profiling relied on immunoSEQ multiplex PCR, and the TCRdb table lists in-frame clones only, not all of them. V and J calls and clone size are copied from that table; D and trimming were computed from the DNA. The sample contains about 26,000 clones, over 80% of which appear only once. This CDR3 contains 15 residues. Source material: peripheral blood. V is TRBV21-1 and J is TRBJ1-3; TRBD1 is the table's D call and was not checked against the DNA. TRBV21-1 is an annotated pseudogene. This receptor was taken from a human donor in a cohort sampled during active COVID-19. DNA for the CDR3: TGTGCCAGCAGCGTAGAAGACAGGGACAGAAACACCATATATTTT. This translates into CASSVEDRDRNTIYF.